Below, 5 T cell receptor beta chains from the same sample are listed, as sequenced in a study of Ad26.COV2.S vaccination and SARS-CoV-2 variants. Profiling relied on immunoSEQ multiplex PCR, and the TCRdb table lists in-frame clones only, not all of them. The table shows 350,000 to 500,000 clones, with about 90% occurring only once. Treatment denoted: approximately 18 received Ad26.COV2.S at low or high dose, single or two shots; roughly five received placebo; per-sample allocation not given. Sampling happened 63 days after the first vaccine or placebo injection. This sample comprised peripheral blood, obtained in a trial of Ad26.COV2.S vaccine versus placebo. These TCRs come from a person between 18 and 65 years old who received the Ad26.COV2.S COVID-19 vaccine or a placebo.

The J gene is TRBJ2-7, the V gene TRBV19; 8 bases line up with TRBD2. Germline loops: CDR1 LNHDA, CDR2 SQIVND (reference sequence). This CDR3 spans 14 amino acids. V trimming: 5 bases; J trimming: 2 bases; junction bases outside the gene matches: 5. As DNA, the CDR3 is TGTGCCAGTAGTCGAGCGGGAGCGACCTACGAGCAGTACTTC. Its protein product is CASSRAGATYEQYF.

The chain carries TRBV24-1 and TRBJ2-3; 8 nucleotides align to TRBD1. Germline assignment: CDR1 KGHDR and CDR2 SFDVKD. CDR3 length: 16 amino acids. The V gene end was trimmed by 2 bases and the J gene end by 6 bases; junction bases not matched to a gene: 9. Here the CDR3 reads CATSDSDRGRSDTQYF. The DNA of the CDR3 is TGTGCCACCAGTGATTCCGACAGGGGACGGTCGGATACGCAGTATTTT.

This clone was counted between two and nine times. The same CDR3 can be traced to other DNA sequences in this sample. The rearrangement joins TRBV5-4 to TRBJ2-7, with 7 bases that match TRBD2. The germline CDR1 and CDR2 sequences are SGHNT and YYREEE (reference sequence). The CDR3 extends over 14 amino acids. V lost 0 bases to trimming and J lost 3 bases; unmatched junction nucleotides: 3. The CDR3 protein is CASSLAGGSYEQYF. The CDR3 DNA is TGTGCCAGCAGCTTGGCGGGCGGGAGCTACGAGCAGTACTTC. The full variable domain, in which reference TRBV5-4 and TRBJ2-7 provide the parts outside the CDR3, is ETGVTQSPTHLIKTRGQQVTLRCSSQSGHNTVSWYQQALGQGPQFIFQYYREEENGRGNFPPRFSGLQFPNYSSELNVNALELDDSALYLCASSLAGGSYEQYFGPGTRLTVT.

The chain uses TRBV6-2 or TRBV6-3 and TRBJ2-7; 8 nucleotides line up with TRBD2. This CDR3 contains 17 residues. J was trimmed by 3 bases and V by 4 bases; bases with no gene match: 14. Germline CDR1 reads MNHEY; CDR2 reads SVGEGT. The CDR3 bases are TGTGCCAGCAGTTTTCCAAAGAGCGGGAGTGTTGGCTACGAGCAGTACTTC. Translating gives CASSFPKSGSVGYEQYF.

This clone is a singleton in its sample. V usage is TRBV27 and J usage is TRBJ2-7, with 8 bases lining up with TRBD1. Germline V gene lookup returns CDR1 MNHEY and CDR2 SMNVEV (reference sequence). The CDR3 totals 15 residues. Losses at the gene ends were 3 bases for V and 0 bases for J; bases not matched to a gene: 4. In nucleotides, the CDR3 is TGTGCCAGCAGTTTCGGGACAGGAACCTCCTACGAGCAGTACTTC. As protein: CASSFGTGTSYEQYF.